The T cell receptor beta chain under discussion was sequenced for a study of blood T cell repertoires in COVID-19. Overall study: Samples representing acute and convalescent COVID-19 were sourced from the United States, Italy and Spain. T cells, B-cell-depleted T cells, or PBMCs supplied cDNA or gDNA.

Germline lookup yields CDR1 MNHEY and CDR2 SMNVEV (reference sequence). Germline trimming cut 6 bases from V and 1 base from J; bases unmatched to any gene: 9. This CDR3 has 16 amino acids. This clone was counted a few times. Per the study methods: From reference gene primer amplification, estimates of nucleated cell counts were derived. Measured with immunoSEQ multiplex PCR; TCRdb has only the in-frame clones, and not every one. V and J calls plus clone size are reproduced from that table; the DNA served to infer D and trimming. The sample includes fewer than 150,000 clones, less than 90% of them seen just once.

The V gene is TRBV27, the J gene TRBJ2-3; 8 bases line up with TRBD2. The material sequenced was peripheral blood. The sequence came from a man between 65 and 80 years old who had recovered from COVID-19. The CDR3 DNA is TGTGCCAGCAGACGAAGCGGGAGAGATGGCACAGATACGCAGTATTTT. Translating gives CASRRSGRDGTDTQYF.